This T cell receptor beta chain was recovered during a study of blood T cell repertoires in COVID-19. The V gene's germline CDR1 is SGDLS and CDR2 YYNGEE. The CDR3 has 17 residues. V shed 0 bases and J 2 bases; nucleotides not matched to a gene: 11. Each participant's cohort was designated according to participant-reported clinical history. Methods used by the authors: By means of reference gene primer amplification, nucleated cell counts were estimated. Clones were sequenced by immunoSEQ multiplex PCR, and TCRdb holds only the in-frame ones, with some missing. Clone size and V and J calls were adopted from that table, with D and trimming inferred from the DNA. The sample includes around 220,000 clones, around 87% of them seen just once.

Sequencing was performed on PBMCs or T cells enriched from blood (not recorded which). The chain carries TRBV9 and TRBJ2-7; 7 bases match TRBD2. The source of this sequence is a woman in her thirties with acute COVID-19. CDR3 in amino acids: CASSVVPQTSPPYEQYF. The CDR3 nucleotides read TGTGCCAGCAGCGTAGTCCCACAGACTAGCCCTCCCTACGAGCAGTACTTC.